A selection of T cell receptor beta chains follows, all from one sample in a study of vaccination and CD4 T cells after COVID-19. Using its own MiXCR run on the PCR reads, TCRdb lists one record per CDR3 protein. The sample shows 11,000 or so distinct CDR3 sequences, 40% to 55% of them seen only once. Which antigens these TCRs recognize remains unknown. Source material: CD4+ T cells from blood, cultured in vitro. These receptors were collected from a human donor who had recovered from COVID-19. The CDR3 runs from the conserved cysteine through the conserved F or W. D genes are given only for firm matches. Size tells how often a clone was seen (once, few, many) or the class of an expanded clone, and some rows leave it out.

D gene	J gene	V gene	clone size	CDR3 DNA	CDR3 protein
NA	TRBJ2-1	TRBV7-2	NA	TGTGCCAGCAGCTTAGTTTGGACTAAACTATACAATGAGCAGTTCTTC	CASSLVWTKLYNEQFF
NA	TRBJ1-1	TRBV12-3/TRBV12-4	NA	TGTGCCAGCACCGAGTTAAATGAAGCTTTCTTT	CASTELNEAFF
NA	TRBJ2-3	TRBV28	few	TGTGCCAGCTCCGTCGGCGGAAGTAGCACAGATACGCAGTATTTT	CASSVGGSSTDTQYF
NA	TRBJ1-4	TRBV6-1	NA	TGTGCCAGCAGAACCCTAACCTCTAATGAAAAACTGTTTTTT	CASRTLTSNEKLFF
NA	TRBJ1-2	TRBV28	few	TGTGCCAGCAGTTTCTGGCAGTATGGCTACACCTTC	CASSFWQYGYTF
NA	TRBJ2-1	TRBV7-9	NA	TGTGCCAGCAGCTTAGGTATAGGCAACCCAGGGGACAATGAGCAGTTCTTC	CASSLGIGNPGDNEQFF
NA	TRBJ1-6	TRBV20-1	NA	TGCAGCGCGAGGACCCCGGATTCACCCCTCCACTTT	CSARTPDSPLHF
TRBD1	TRBJ2-7	TRBV20-1	NA	TGCAGTGCTAGAGATGGACAGGGAATGTCCTACGAGCAGTACTTC	CSARDGQGMSYEQYF
TRBD2	TRBJ2-7	TRBV18	few	TGTGCCAGCTCAACAGCGGGAGGGAGCTCCTACGAGCAGTACTTC	CASSTAGGSSYEQYF
NA	TRBJ2-1	TRBV5-5	NA	TGTGCCAGCAGCCCCTGGACGGCCCGGAATGAGCAGTTCTTC	CASSPWTARNEQFF
NA	TRBJ2-1	TRBV7-2	NA	TGTGCCAGCAGCTTGGGCTACCGAGGGGGGGTTGAGCAGTTCTTC	CASSLGYRGGVEQFF